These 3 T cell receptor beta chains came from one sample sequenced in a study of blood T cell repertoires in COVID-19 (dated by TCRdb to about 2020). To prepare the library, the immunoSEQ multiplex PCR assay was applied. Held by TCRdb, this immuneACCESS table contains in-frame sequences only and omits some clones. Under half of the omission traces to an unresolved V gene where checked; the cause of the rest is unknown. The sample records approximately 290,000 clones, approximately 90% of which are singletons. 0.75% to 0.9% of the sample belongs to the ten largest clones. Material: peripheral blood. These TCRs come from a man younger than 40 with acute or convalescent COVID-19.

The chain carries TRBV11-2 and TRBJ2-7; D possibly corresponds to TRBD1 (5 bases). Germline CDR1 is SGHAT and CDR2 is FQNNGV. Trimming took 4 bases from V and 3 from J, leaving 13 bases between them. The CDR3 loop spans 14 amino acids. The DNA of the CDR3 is TGTGCCAGCAGCTCTACGACAGTTAGCTACGAGCAGTACTTC. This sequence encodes CASSSTTVSYEQYF.

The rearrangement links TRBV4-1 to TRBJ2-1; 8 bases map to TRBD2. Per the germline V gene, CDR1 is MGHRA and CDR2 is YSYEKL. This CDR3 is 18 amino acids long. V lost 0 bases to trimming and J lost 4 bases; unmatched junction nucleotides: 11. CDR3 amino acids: CASSQDPQASGLYNEQFF. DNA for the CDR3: TGCGCCAGCAGCCAAGATCCTCAGGCTAGCGGGTTATACAATGAGCAGTTCTTC.

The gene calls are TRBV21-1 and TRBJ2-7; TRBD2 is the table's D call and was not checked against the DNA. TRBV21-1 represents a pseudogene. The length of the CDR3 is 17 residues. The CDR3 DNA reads TGTGCCAGCCCCCACCGGAACGGGGCTAGCGGGATGAACGAGCAGTACTTC. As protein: CASPHRNGASGMNEQYF.